This entry features one TCR beta chain sequence. This is likely a read error, given that the CDR3 carries no conserved phenylalanine or tryptophan at its end. The DNA is left out, because the CDR3 cannot be placed on it with certainty; the CDR3 is given as TCRdb lists it. The PCR used 60 Vbeta and 13 Jbeta primers. Repertoires were generated with immunoSEQ multiplex PCR, while TCRdb's copy carries only in-frame clones and drops some. The sample lists roughly 150,000 clones, about 88% occurring once. The sample comes from a study of cytomegalovirus exposure and HLA in healthy donors. The CDR3 region is 12 residues in length, termini included.

This TCR was recovered from a woman between 18 and 30 years old in good health and CMV-seronegative. The sequenced sample was PBMCs. This chain joins TRBV23-1 and TRBJ2-7; the D call TRBD2 from the table was never checked on the DNA. TRBV23-1 carries the ORF label, with uncertain function. This CDR3 is CASSQAGEAKRL.